Sequencing of this TCR beta chain was carried out in a study of T-cell reconstitution after alpha-beta-depleted transplantation in children. A library of TCRbeta sequences, prepared with unique molecular identifiers, was generated. TCRdb reprocessed the PCR reads via MiXCR and lists one record per CDR3 protein. The sample holds about 270,000 distinct CDR3 sequences, more than 9% seen once. This CDR3 has 13 amino acids. Germline loops: CDR1 ENHRY, CDR2 SYGVKD. Deletions cut 6 bases from V and 3 bases from J, with 12 bases between. The rearrangement links TRBV10-3 to TRBJ2-7; D might be TRBD1 (5 bases). The material sequenced was PBMCs from the stem cell graft donor, taken from the stem cell graft. The sequence derives from a human donor who donated a stem cell graft to a child with SCID. The CDR3 nucleotides read TGTGCCATCAGAGGGGAAGACTTCTACGAGCAGTACTTC. Its protein product is CAIRGEDFYEQYF.